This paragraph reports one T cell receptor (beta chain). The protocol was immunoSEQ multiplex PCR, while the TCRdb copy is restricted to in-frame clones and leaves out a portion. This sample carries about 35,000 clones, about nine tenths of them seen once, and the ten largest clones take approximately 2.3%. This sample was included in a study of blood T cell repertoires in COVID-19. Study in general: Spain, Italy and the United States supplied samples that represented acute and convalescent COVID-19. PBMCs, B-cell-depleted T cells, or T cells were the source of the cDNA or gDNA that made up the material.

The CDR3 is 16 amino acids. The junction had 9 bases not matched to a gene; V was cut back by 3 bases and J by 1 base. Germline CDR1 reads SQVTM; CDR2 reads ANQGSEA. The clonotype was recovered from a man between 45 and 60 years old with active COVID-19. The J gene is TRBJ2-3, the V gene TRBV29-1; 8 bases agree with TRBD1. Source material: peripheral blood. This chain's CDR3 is CSVDPTGAAGTDTQYF. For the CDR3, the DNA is TGCAGCGTTGACCCGACAGGGGCTGCTGGCACAGATACGCAGTATTTT.